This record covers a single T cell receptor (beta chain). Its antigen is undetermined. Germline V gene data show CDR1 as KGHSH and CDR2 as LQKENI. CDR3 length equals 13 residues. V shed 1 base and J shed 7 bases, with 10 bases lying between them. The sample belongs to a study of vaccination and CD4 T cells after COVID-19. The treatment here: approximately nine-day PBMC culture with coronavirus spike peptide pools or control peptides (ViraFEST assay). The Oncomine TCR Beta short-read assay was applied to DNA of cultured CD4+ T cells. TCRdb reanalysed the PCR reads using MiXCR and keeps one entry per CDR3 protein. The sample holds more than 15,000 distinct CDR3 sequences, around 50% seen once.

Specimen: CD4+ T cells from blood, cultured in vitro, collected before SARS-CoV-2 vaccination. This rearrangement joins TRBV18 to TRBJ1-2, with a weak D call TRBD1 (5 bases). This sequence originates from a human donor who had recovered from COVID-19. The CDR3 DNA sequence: TGTGCCAGCTCACCACTGGGACGGGGTGGCTACACCTTC. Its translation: CASSPLGRGGYTF.